The 8 T cell receptor beta chains given below trace back to one sample, sequenced in a study of monozygotic twins with cystic fibrosis. This table comes from immunoSEQ multiplex PCR, and its TCRdb copy is limited to in-frame clones, with some not included. This table has fewer than 20,000 clones, about 90% appearing once. Sequenced input: blood. These receptors all stem from a girl aged 2-15 years with cystic fibrosis.

The chain has TRBV15 and TRBJ2-7, with 8 positions matching TRBD1. The CDR3 is made up of 16 amino acids. After removal of 2 bases from V and 2 bases from J, the junction contained 8 bases not matched to a gene. Germline CDR1 and CDR2: LNHNV and YYDKDF (reference sequence). This chain's CDR3 is CATSRTSDRATYEQYF. The CDR3 region has the DNA TGTGCCACCAGCAGAACCTCGGACAGGGCGACCTACGAGCAGTACTTC.

The CDR3: CASTPGYGNTEAFF. For the CDR3, the DNA is TGTGCCAGCACCCCGGGTTATGGCAACACTGAAGCTTTCTTT. The rearrangement uses TRBV27 and TRBJ1-1; D is ambiguous. Germline-derived CDR1 and CDR2 are MNHEY and SMNVEV (reference sequence). The CDR3 runs 14 residues. Trimming stripped 7 bases from V and 2 bases from J, with 14 bases between.

The CDR3 loop reads CASNEDRATGGEKLFF. CDR3 in DNA: TGTGCCAGTAACGAAGACAGGGCTACTGGCGGTGAAAAACTGTTTTTT. The V and J genes are TRBV19 and TRBJ1-4, with 7 positions matching TRBD1. This CDR3 has 16 residues. CDR1 is LNHDA, CDR2 SQIVND, per germline (reference sequence). Trimming removed 7 bases from V and 7 bases from J; junction bases left unmatched: 15.

The V gene is TRBV19, the J gene TRBJ1-6, with 9 bases identical to TRBD1. The ends lost 3 bases at V and 10 bases at J; junction bases unmatched: 7. Germline values: CDR1 LNHDA, CDR2 SQIVND (reference sequence). This CDR3 has 15 amino acids. This chain's CDR3 is CASSIGDRVSSPLHF. CDR3 nucleotide sequence: TGTGCCAGTAGTATCGGGGACAGGGTATCCTCACCCCTCCACTTT.

The CDR3: CASGQGPEKLFF. The CDR3 nucleotides are TGTGCCTCGGGACAGGGGCCTGAAAAACTGTTTTTT. The chain uses TRBV30 and TRBJ1-4; TRBD1 matches 10 bases. CDR3 length equals 12 residues. The V and J ends lost 7 bases and 7 bases, in that order; junction bases with no gene match: 3. Germline V gene sequence: CDR1 GTSNPN, CDR2 SVGIG (reference sequence).

The chain uses TRBV6-1 and TRBJ2-7; D possibly uses TRBD1 or TRBD2 (6 bases each). V was shortened by 7 bases and J by 7 bases, with 14 bases between the two germline ends. Germline values: CDR1 MNHNS, CDR2 SASEGT. CDR3 length equals 12 residues. In DNA form, the CDR3 reads TGTGCCAGCATAGGGGGGATAATAGAGCAGTACTTC. It codes for CASIGGIIEQYF.

The chain combines TRBV30 with TRBJ2-1; TRBD2 agrees at 9 bases. Trimming removed 3 bases from V and 8 bases from J; junction bases left unmatched: 11. The CDR3 consists of 15 residues. Germline-derived CDR1 and CDR2 are GTSNPN and SVGIG (reference sequence). The CDR3 region has the DNA TGTGCCTGGAGCGCTGCTAGCGGGGAGAGCCATGAGCAGTTCTTC. This gives the protein CAWSAASGESHEQFF.

The rearrangement uses TRBV5-4 and TRBJ2-1, with D possibly being TRBD1 (6 bases). This CDR3 has 14 residues. CDR1 is SGHNT and CDR2 is YYREEE in the germline V gene (reference sequence). With 4 bases removed from V and 7 bases from J, the gap between germline ends came to 15 bases. The CDR3 nucleotides are TGTGCCAGCAGCCAAGGGGGTTCCGGGAATGAGCAGTTCTTC. Protein product: CASSQGGSGNEQFF.